What follows is one T cell receptor beta chain and its context. In its sample, this clone was seen a few times. What antigen it recognizes has not been identified. It has no much larger one-base neighbor in the sample; base qualities were not kept. This record comes from a study of vaccination effects on CD4 cells after COVID-19 (dated by TCRdb to the early 2020s). Looking at the study overall: Each participant received two doses of an mRNA SARS-CoV-2 vaccine, either BNT162b2 or mRNA-1273. SARS-CoV-2 spike-specific CD4+ TCR repertoires from before and after mRNA vaccination were compared in COVID-19 convalescent patients and in infection-naive vaccine recipients. The full study included 9 to 10 COVID-19 convalescent patients and a few SARS-CoV-2-naive healthy vaccine recipients. Cultures from other donors in the study were sequenced with the Oncomine TCR Beta short-read assay on an Illumina iSeq 100. On the study overall, not on this receptor specifically: At late post-vaccination timepoints, both infection-induced and vaccine-induced clones showed marked clonal contraction, consistent with waning T cell responses. The study was limited by a small number of convalescent patients and lacked early post-infection timepoints. In healthy vaccine recipients, vaccine-induced clones were almost all SARS-CoV-2 mono-reactive, with only 1 of 255 being cross-reactive with common cold coronaviruses.

In the ViraFEST assay, PBMC were stimulated with viral peptide pools, and antigen-specific CD4+ T cell clonotypes were then identified by expansion using TCR sequencing. After roughly 11 days of culture, CD4+ T cells were isolated with the EasySep CD4+ T cell isolation kit. The absence of prior SARS-CoV-2 infection in healthy vaccine recipients was confirmed by negative nucleocapsid antibodies before and after vaccination. Each well held two million PBMC cultured in IMDM containing approximately 5% human AB serum, 9.5 to 10 IU/ml IL-2 and gentamicin, along with roughly 10 ug/ml peptides. On days 3 and 7, half of the culture medium was replaced with fresh IL-2-containing medium. Unless noted otherwise, every peptide stimulation condition was grown in triplicate wells. PBMC were separated from whole blood using Ficoll-Paque Plus gradient centrifugation and were then either cryopreserved at -140C or used fresh. The overlapping peptide pools covered the spike proteins of SARS-CoV-2 and of the common cold coronaviruses HCoV-NL63, HCoV-OC43 and HCoV-229E. The QIAamp micro DNA kit was used to extract genomic DNA from the cultured CD4+ T cells.

The library was obtained by the immunoSEQ multiplex PCR assay. TCR beta CDR3 sequencing was performed on DNA from the cultured, isolated CD4+ T cells. Per the authors' processing: Non-productive TCR sequences were removed, reads were trimmed to the CDR3 region, and CDR3s of at least 7 amino acids were retained. The MANAFEST web app was used to identify antigen-specific clonotypes by comparing expansion in peptide wells with expansion in reference cultures. To be called positive, a clone needed expansion at FDR<0.05 compared with the reference and with all other wells, an odds ratio greater than 5, and a frequency greater than 0.1% in two replicate wells. Cross-reactive clonotypes were defined as significantly expanded in SARS-CoV-2 spike wells and in at least one common cold coronavirus spike condition. Using the stringdist R package, CDR3 similarity was measured by Levenshtein distance, and unrooted trees were constructed with ape in R 3.6.1. TCRdb provides this immuneACCESS table in a form limited to in-frame rearrangements. Some clones are lacking; in checked studies, under half of them reflect an unresolved V gene, and why the rest are absent is not known. The V and J calls and clone size are taken from that table; D and trimming were inferred from the DNA. This sample lists about 24,000 clones; about 72% were detected once. Together, the top ten hold approximately 13% of the sample.

The source was CD4+ T cells from PBMCs cultured with HCoV-OC43 spike peptides, collected before COVID-19 vaccination. The meaning of the sample's cell subset or site label: HCoV-OC43 spike overlapping peptide pool stimulation. This sequence was found in a human donor who received a COVID-19 vaccine.

DNA sequence: TGCGCCAGCAGACACATGACAGGACCCAACACCGGGGAGCTGTTTTTT. This translates into CASRHMTGPNTGELFF. The V and J genes are TRBV4-1 and TRBJ2-2; D gene: possibly TRBD1, on 6 matching bases. Based on the germline V gene, the CDR1 and CDR2 sequences are MGHRA and YSYEKL. V and J are truncated by 6 bases and 2 bases respectively, leaving an intervening sequence of 16 bases. The CDR3 goes from the cysteine to the phenylalanine over 16 residues. Just the 48-base CDR3 DNA is kept, in frame starting at base 1.